This T cell receptor (beta chain) comes out of a study of identical twins. TCRdb re-called the 5' RACE reads through MiXCR, storing one row per CDR3 protein. The sample has hundreds of thousands of distinct CDR3 sequences; roughly 12% are singletons. Losses at the gene ends were 5 bases for V and 9 bases for J; bases not matched to a gene: 10. CDR3 length: 14 residues. The germline CDR1 and CDR2 sequences are SGHNT and YENEEA. The same specimen was also included in a second study, on yellow fever vaccine responses in identical twins. According to that study: Twins' vaccine T cell responses reportedly seemed partly convergent and partly personalized.

V gene TRBV11-3 combines with J gene TRBJ2-3, with 8 bases matching TRBD2. This sequence was found in a woman aged 18-29 years in good health. Sequencing was performed on CD8+ T cells sorted from blood. The CDR3 DNA is TGTGCCAGCAGCCTAGGTACTACTAGCGGAACGCAGTATTTT. Translation gives CASSLGTTSGTQYF.